This TCR beta chain emerged from a study of T cells after yellow fever vaccination. Study information: Some fractions had low cell numbers, and these were prepared with SMART-Seq v4 Ultra Low Input. Study-wide results and caveats: Secondary responses were weaker yet peaked faster, day 5 versus 15. Abundant clonotypes (contaminants from the bulk population) could be present in FACS-sorted repertoires.

5'RACE template switching produced TCR cDNA carrying a universal primer site and UMIs. TCRdb re-called the 5' RACE reads through MiXCR, storing one row per CDR3 protein. The table lists around 590,000 distinct CDR3 sequences, approximately 13% of them singletons. To note about this clonotype: Its antigen is not known.

The length of the CDR3 is 13 residues. Germline V gene data show CDR1 as MNHEY and CDR2 as SVGEGT. The germline V and J ends were trimmed by 5 bases and 7 bases, with 15 bases remaining between them. This sequence was found in a man aged 30-40 years who received the YFV17D yellow fever vaccine. The genes are TRBV6-2 or TRBV6-3 and TRBJ2-7; a possible D gene is TRBD1 (5 bases). Sequenced material: PBMCs, taken on the day of the yellow fever booster vaccination. Here the CDR3 DNA reads TGTGCCAGCAGTCAGGCAACCACAGGAGAGCAGTACTTC. It yields the protein CASSQATTGEQYF.